This is a list of T cell receptor beta chains from one sample in a study of blood T cell repertoires in COVID-19. The method was immunoSEQ multiplex PCR; TCRdb's version includes in-frame clones alone and lacks a portion of them. The table lists some 200,000 clones, about 80% of them singletons. Input material: PBMCs or T cells enriched from blood (not recorded which). The source is a woman in her forties with acute COVID-19. Both conserved end residues are part of each CDR3. A D gene is named only where the DNA matches it firmly. Expanded clones get a size class; other rows say once, few or many, or leave the size out.

>TRBJ1-1|-|TRBD1|TRBV7-2
TGTGCCAGCAGCCTAGAGACAGGGGTGGGTGCTGAAGCTTTCTTT
CASSLETGVGAEAFF
>TRBJ2-3|-|-|TRBV9
TGTGCCAGCAGCGTAGAAGGGGTTGGCGATACGCAGTATTTT
CASSVEGVGDTQYF
>TRBJ1-2|-|TRBD1|TRBV28
TGTGCCAGCAGCCCGGGACAGGGATATGGCTACACCTTC
CASSPGQGYGYTF
>TRBJ2-3|-|TRBD1|TRBV5-1
TGCGCCAGCAGCCCGGGACAGGGGGGGATGGATACGCAGTATTTT
CASSPGQGGMDTQYF
>TRBJ2-5|-|TRBD2|TRBV4-2
TGTGCCAGCAGCCAAGATGGACTAGCGACTTTCCAAGAGACCCAGTACTTC
CASSQDGLATFQETQYF
>TRBJ1-2|once|-|TRBV9
TGTGCCAGCGCGCGGCCGGGGGTAGGTGGCTACACCTTC
CASARPGVGGYTF
>TRBJ1-6|-|-|TRBV18
TGTGCCAGCTCACCAAGCAGTCCAAGGAGCTCCTATAATTCACCCCTCCACTTT
CASSPSSPRSSYNSPLHF
>TRBJ1-6|-|-|TRBV7-8
TGTGCCAGCAGCTTTGCGAATTCACCCCTCCACTTT
CASSFANSPLHF
>TRBJ1-1|-|-|TRBV3-1/TRBV3-2
TGTGCCAGCACCCTTGGGGAGTCGAACACTGAAGCTTTCTTT
CASTLGESNTEAFF
>TRBJ2-7|few|-|TRBV11-1
TGTGCCAGCAGCTCGTCCCGACAGTCCTACGAGCAGTACTTC
CASSSSRQSYEQYF
>TRBJ2-3|-|-|TRBV2
TGTGCCAGCTGTGCCCAGGGTACGCATACGCAGTATTTT
CASCAQGTHTQYF
>TRBJ1-2|-|-|TRBV5-4
TGTGCCAGCAGCTTATCGACAAGCTTGCCCTATGGCTACACCTTC
CASSLSTSLPYGYTF
>TRBJ2-7|-|-|TRBV29-1
TGCAGCGTTGAAACCGGACAGTTGCTCGACGAGCAGTACTTC
CSVETGQLLDEQYF
>TRBJ1-1|-|TRBD1|TRBV2
TGTGCCAGCAGAGAGGGGGCAAGCACTGAAGCTTTCTTT
CASREGASTEAFF
>TRBJ2-2|-|-|TRBV6-4
TGTGCCAGCAGTGCGGTGAACACCGGGGAGCTGTTTTTT
CASSAVNTGELFF
>TRBJ1-6|-|TRBD1|TRBV7-9
TGTGCCAGCAGCGGGAGGGGGACAGGGGGTTCTTCACCCCTCCACTTT
CASSGRGTGGSSPLHF
>TRBJ2-3|-|-|TRBV5-1
TGCGCCAGCAGCTTGGACGGACTCGGACCAGATACGCAGTATTTT
CASSLDGLGPDTQYF
>TRBJ1-4|-|-|TRBV30
TGTGCCTGGAGTCCCCAGGGTCTGGGAGGTGAAAAACTGTTTTTT
CAWSPQGLGGEKLFF
>TRBJ1-2|-|-|TRBV18
TGTGCCAGCTCACCCAGCGGGGATGGCTACACCTTC
CASSPSGDGYTF
>TRBJ2-5|-|TRBD1|TRBV4-3
TGCGCCAGCAGCCGCAGACAGGGGTCCCAAGAGACCCAGTACTTC
CASSRRQGSQETQYF
>TRBJ1-1|once|-|TRBV7-9
TGTGCCAGCAGCCCAACAGTGAACACTGAAGCTTTCTTT
CASSPTVNTEAFF
>TRBJ2-2|once|TRBD1|TRBV28
TGTGCCAGCAGTTCCGGGACAGGTGTAACACCCAGCGGGGAGCTGTTTTTT
CASSSGTGVTPSGELFF
>TRBJ2-7|-|-|TRBV2
TGTGCCAGCAGTCCCACTATGGCCTACGAGCAGTACTTC
CASSPTMAYEQYF
>TRBJ1-1|-|-|TRBV30
TGTGCCTGGAGTTGGGCTCCGAACACTGAAGCTTTCTTT
CAWSWAPNTEAFF
>TRBJ1-1|-|-|TRBV11-2
TGTGCCAGCAGCTTAGCAGGGGTTGACACTGAAGCTTTCTTT
CASSLAGVDTEAFF